These 10 T cell receptor beta chains were all obtained from the same sample, sequenced in a study of OX40 agonist ivuxolimab in advanced cancers. This table comes from immunoSEQ multiplex PCR, and its TCRdb copy is limited to in-frame clones, with some not included. The data contain 70,000 or so clones, around four fifths of them seen just once; the ten biggest clones take up approximately 6%. The input for sequencing was CD4+ or CD8+ T cells sorted from blood, taken in a trial of the OX40 agonist ivuxolimab. All receptors derive from an adult with an advanced solid tumor such as melanoma, head and neck, liver or kidney cancer.

This chain joins TRBV28 and TRBJ1-6, with 9 bases lining up with TRBD1. The CDR3 covers 15 residues. In germline, CDR1 is MDHEN, CDR2 SYDVKM. The V and J ends lost 4 bases and 6 bases, in that order; junction bases with no gene match: 4. CDR3 sequence: CASSWDRAGNSPLHF. DNA for the CDR3: TGTGCCAGCAGTTGGGACAGGGCTGGTAATTCACCCCTCCACTTT.

V usage is TRBV2 and J usage is TRBJ1-1; a weak D match, TRBD1 (5 bases). In germline, CDR1 is SNHLY, CDR2 FYNNEI. The CDR3 runs to 16 residues. V gave up 3 bases and J gave up 0 bases, with 14 bases separating them. CDR3 sequence: CASSESRQLMNTEAFF. In DNA, the CDR3 is TGTGCCAGCAGTGAGTCAAGACAGCTGATGAACACTGAAGCTTTCTTT.

A few counts support this clone. The rearrangement links TRBV12-5 to TRBJ1-5; D remains unclear. With 0 bases removed from V and 7 bases from J, the gap between germline ends came to 4 bases. This CDR3 has 12 amino acids. The germline gives CDR1 LGHNT, CDR2 FRNRAP. CDR3 DNA: TGTGCTAGTGGTTTGGTACAACAGCCCCAGCATTTT. Encoded protein: CASGLVQQPQHF.

This chain links TRBV5-1 with TRBJ1-1; D possibly corresponds to TRBD1 (5 bases). V was trimmed by 3 bases and J by 4 bases, leaving 16 bases between them. Germline CDR1 is SGHRS and CDR2 is YFSETQ. The CDR3 runs to 15 residues. The CDR3 is CASSSRQPGGTEAFF. The CDR3, as DNA: TGCGCCAGCAGCTCCCGACAGCCCGGTGGCACTGAAGCTTTCTTT.

V usage is TRBV7-2 and J usage is TRBJ2-7; maybe TRBD2 (6 bases). The V gene's germline CDR1 is SGHTA and CDR2 FQGNSA. CDR3 size: 17 residues. Trimming shortened V by 0 bases and J by 0 bases, and 15 bases separated the two germline ends. The CDR3 nucleotides are TGTGCCAGCAGCTTAGCGGAGGGGTGGGACCTCTCCTACGAGCAGTACTTC. It encodes CASSLAEGWDLSYEQYF.

The chain couples TRBV6-5 to TRBJ1-1, with 9 nucleotides matching TRBD1. Losses at the gene ends were 6 bases for V and 5 bases for J; bases not matched to a gene: 7. The CDR3 covers 14 residues. Germline assignment: CDR1 MNHEY and CDR2 SVGAGI. The CDR3, as DNA: TGTGCCAGCAGACCCGGGACAGGGCAAACTGAAGCTTTCTTT. Protein: CASRPGTGQTEAFF.

The J gene is TRBJ2-7, the V gene TRBV9; D not certain. The CDR3 extends over 12 amino acids. The germline gives CDR1 SGDLS, CDR2 YYNGEE. Deletions cut 3 bases from V and 1 base from J, with 5 bases between. CDR3 sequence (DNA): TGTGCCAGCAGCGGCCAATCCTACGAGCAGTACTTC. It codes for CASSGQSYEQYF.

This clone was detected a few times. The chain employs TRBV2 and TRBJ1-1; D remains ambiguous. Germline CDR1 reads SNHLY; CDR2 reads FYNNEI. The ends were cut back, 7 bases at V and 2 bases at J, with 11 bases in the middle. The CDR3 has 13 residues. The CDR3 is CASMGNPNTEAFF. The CDR3, as DNA: TGTGCCAGCATGGGCAACCCCAACACTGAAGCTTTCTTT.

The chain employs TRBV7-2 and TRBJ2-7, with TRBD2 matching 7 bases. Germline trimming cut 5 bases from V and 3 bases from J; bases unmatched to any gene: 13. Germline V gene data show CDR1 as SGHTA and CDR2 as FQGNSA. The CDR3 has 16 amino acids. The CDR3: CASSPTYSGNRYEQYF. CDR3 nucleotide sequence: TGTGCCAGCAGCCCCACTTACAGCGGGAATCGCTACGAGCAGTACTTC.

V usage is TRBV28 and J usage is TRBJ2-4, with a tentative D call TRBD1 (5 bases). This CDR3 region has 15 residues. Germline V CDR1 and CDR2: MDHEN, SYDVKM. Trimming removed 5 bases from V and 0 bases from J, with 11 bases in between. The CDR3 loop reads CASSPRVVAKNIQYF. CDR3 sequence (DNA): TGTGCCAGCAGTCCCAGGGTGGTAGCCAAAAACATTCAGTACTTC.